This T cell receptor beta chain was recorded in a study of shared T cell receptors in the human thymus. This CDR3 is built from 20 residues. Germline V lookup: CDR1 LGHNA, CDR2 YSLEER. V was trimmed by 0 bases and J by 3 bases, leaving 27 bases between them. Here immunoSEQ multiplex PCR was the method, and the copy in TCRdb shows in-frame clones only, minus some. The sample contains about 380,000 clones, roughly 94% of which appear only once. The receptor comes from a human donor. The rearrangement joins TRBV4-3 to TRBJ2-7, with D perhaps TRBD1 (6 bases). Sequencing was carried out using thymocytes. Written as DNA, the CDR3 is TGCGCCAGCAGCCAAGAAGGACAGACCTCCACCCCTCGCCTTGTCTACGAGCAGTACTTC. Translation gives CASSQEGQTSTPRLVYEQYF.